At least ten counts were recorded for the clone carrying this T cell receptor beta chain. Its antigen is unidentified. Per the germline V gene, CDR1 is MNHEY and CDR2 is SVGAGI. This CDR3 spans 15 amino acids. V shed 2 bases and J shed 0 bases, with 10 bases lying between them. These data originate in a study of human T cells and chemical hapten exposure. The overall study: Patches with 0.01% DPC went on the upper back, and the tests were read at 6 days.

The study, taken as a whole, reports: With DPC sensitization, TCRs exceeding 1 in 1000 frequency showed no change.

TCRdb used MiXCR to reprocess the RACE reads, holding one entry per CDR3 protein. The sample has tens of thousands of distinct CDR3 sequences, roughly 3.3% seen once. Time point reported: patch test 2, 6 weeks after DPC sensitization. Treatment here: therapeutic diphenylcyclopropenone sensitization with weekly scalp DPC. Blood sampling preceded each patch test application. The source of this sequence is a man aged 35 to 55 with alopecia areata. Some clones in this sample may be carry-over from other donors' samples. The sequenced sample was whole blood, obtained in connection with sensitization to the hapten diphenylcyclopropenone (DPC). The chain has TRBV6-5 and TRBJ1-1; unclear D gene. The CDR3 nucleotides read TGTGCCAGCAGTTACAGGGAGGCACTGAACACTGAAGCTTTCTTT. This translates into CASSYREALNTEAFF.